This T cell receptor (beta chain) emerged from a study of T cell responses to AZD1222 COVID-19 vaccine. Of note for this clone: Its antigen is undetermined.

General study findings and limits: Baseline antibody screening turned up just six or seven seropositive AZD1222 recipients.

The protocol was immunoSEQ multiplex PCR, while the TCRdb copy is restricted to in-frame clones and leaves out a portion. The sample records about 180,000 clones, 88% being singletons. The sequence derives from an adult who received the AZD1222 COVID-19 vaccine. The specimen comprised peripheral blood, sampled 28 days after the second AZD1222 dose.

The CDR3 sequence is CASSLKQGAQETQYF. The CDR3 bases are TGTGCCAGCAGCTTAAAACAGGGGGCACAAGAGACCCAGTACTTC. The rearrangement uses TRBV7-3 and TRBJ2-5, with TRBD1 identical over 9 bases. With V trimmed by 1 base and J by 2 bases, 2 bases remained unmatched. Germline V gene data show CDR1 as SGHTA and CDR2 as FQGTGA. The CDR3 contains 15 residues.